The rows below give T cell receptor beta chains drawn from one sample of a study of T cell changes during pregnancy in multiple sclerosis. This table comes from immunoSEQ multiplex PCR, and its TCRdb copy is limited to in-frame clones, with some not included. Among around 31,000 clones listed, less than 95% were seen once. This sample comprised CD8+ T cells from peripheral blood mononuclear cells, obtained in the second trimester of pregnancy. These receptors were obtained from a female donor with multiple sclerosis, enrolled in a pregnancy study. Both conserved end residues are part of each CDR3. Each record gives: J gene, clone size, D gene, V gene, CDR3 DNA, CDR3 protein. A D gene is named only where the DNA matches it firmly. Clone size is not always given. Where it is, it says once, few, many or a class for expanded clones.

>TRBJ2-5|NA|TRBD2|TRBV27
TGTGCCAGCAGGGGACTAGCGGGAGGGATGGAGACCCAGTACTTC
CASRGLAGGMETQYF
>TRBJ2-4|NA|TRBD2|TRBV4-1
TGCGCCAGCAGCCTCCTGACTAGCGGGGGTGCCAAAAACATTCAGTACTTC
CASSLLTSGGAKNIQYF
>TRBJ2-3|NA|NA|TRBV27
TGTGCCTCTGGGCTTCTTGGCACAGATACGCAGTATTTT
CASGLLGTDTQYF
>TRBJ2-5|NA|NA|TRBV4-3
TGCGCCAGCAGCCAAGTAGTCGGGAACGGGGAGACCCAGTACTTC
CASSQVVGNGETQYF
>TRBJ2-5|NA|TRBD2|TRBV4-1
TGCGCCAGCAGCCAAATTAGCGGGAGGCTAGAGACCCAGTACTTC
CASSQISGRLETQYF
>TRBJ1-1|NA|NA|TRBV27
TGTGCCAGCAGTACCGCCCCCTCGGGGGGCACTGAAGCTTTCTTT
CASSTAPSGGTEAFF
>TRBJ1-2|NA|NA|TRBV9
TGTGCCAGCAGCGTAAGCCCCGGGTCACCCACCGGTCCCAATGGCTACACCTTC
CASSVSPGSPTGPNGYTF
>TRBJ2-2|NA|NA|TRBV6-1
TGTGCCAGCAGAGAGGACACCGGGGAGCTGTTTTTT
CASREDTGELFF
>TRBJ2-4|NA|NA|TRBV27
TGTGCCAGCAGTTCCCCTAAACCCACCGATAAGTCAGCCAAAAACATTCAGTACTTC
CASSSPKPTDKSAKNIQYF
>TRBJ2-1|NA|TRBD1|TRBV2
TGTGCCAGCCGACAGGGCCAGTTCTTC
CASRQGQFF
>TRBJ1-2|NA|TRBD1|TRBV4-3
TGCGCCAGCAGCCAAGAAAAGTGGACAGGGGCTAATTTTAACTATGGCTACACCTTC
CASSQEKWTGANFNYGYTF
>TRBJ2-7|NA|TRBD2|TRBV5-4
TGTGCCAGCAGCTTGGATCCGGGACTAGCCTCCTACGAGCAGTACTTC
CASSLDPGLASYEQYF
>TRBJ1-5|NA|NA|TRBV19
TGTGCCAGTAGTGAGTCGGAGAATCAGCCCCAGCATTTT
CASSESENQPQHF
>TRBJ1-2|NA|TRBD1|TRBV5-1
TGCGCCAGCAACCACCGGACAGGGGGCCATCTACCTAACTATGGCTACACCTTC
CASNHRTGGHLPNYGYTF
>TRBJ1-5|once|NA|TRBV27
TGTGCCAGCAGTTGGGAGTATAGCAATCAGCCCCAGCATTTT
CASSWEYSNQPQHF
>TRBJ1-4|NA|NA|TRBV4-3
TGCGCCAGCAGCCAGGGGAGGAATGAAAAACTGTTTTTT
CASSQGRNEKLFF
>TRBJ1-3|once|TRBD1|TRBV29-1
TGCAGCGCTATCGGACAGGGTAACTCTGGAAACACCATATATTTT
CSAIGQGNSGNTIYF
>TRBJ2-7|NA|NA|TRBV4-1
TGCGCCAGCAGCCAAGTGGGAGCGGTAGAGCAGTACTTC
CASSQVGAVEQYF
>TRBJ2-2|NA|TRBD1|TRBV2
TGTGCCAGCAGTAAGACAGGGTTGGCCGGGGAGCTGTTTTTT
CASSKTGLAGELFF
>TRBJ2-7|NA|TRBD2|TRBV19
TGTGCCAGTAGTCCTCCCCTAGCGGGAGCCCACTACGAGCAGTACTTC
CASSPPLAGAHYEQYF
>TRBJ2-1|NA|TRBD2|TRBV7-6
TGTGCCAGCAGCTTATCCGGACTAGATTCCAATGAGCAGTTCTTC
CASSLSGLDSNEQFF
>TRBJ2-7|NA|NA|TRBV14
TGTGCCAGCAGCCAAGCTCCGGCAGGAACCTACGAGCAGTACTTC
CASSQAPAGTYEQYF
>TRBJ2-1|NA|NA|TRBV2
TGTGCCAGCCTGGGCAGTAACCGAAATGAGCAGTTCTTC
CASLGSNRNEQFF
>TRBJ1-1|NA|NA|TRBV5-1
TGCGCCAGCAGGGATAGGGGTAAAACTATGAACACTGAAGCTTTCTTT
CASRDRGKTMNTEAFF
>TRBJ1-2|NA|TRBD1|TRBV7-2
TGTGCCAGCAGCTTAGACAGGGGGAACTATGGCTACACCTTC
CASSLDRGNYGYTF
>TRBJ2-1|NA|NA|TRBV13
TGTGCCAGCAGCTTAGGTGAAGGGGGCTACAATGAGCAGTTCTTC
CASSLGEGGYNEQFF
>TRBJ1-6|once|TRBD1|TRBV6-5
TGTGCCAGCAGTAGGGACAGCTATTTTTCACCCCTCCACTTT
CASSRDSYFSPLHF
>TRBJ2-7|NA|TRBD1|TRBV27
TGTGCCAGCAGTTTAGGGACAGGCTACGAGCAGTACTTC
CASSLGTGYEQYF
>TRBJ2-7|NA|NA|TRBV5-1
TGCGCCAGCAGCCCCCTCGGGGGTCCGTCCTACGAGCAGTACTTC
CASSPLGGPSYEQYF
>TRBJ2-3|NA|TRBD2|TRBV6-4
TGTGCCAGTGCCAGACTAGCGGGAGGGGGAGATACGCAGTATTTT
CASARLAGGGDTQYF
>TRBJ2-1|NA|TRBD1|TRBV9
TGTGCCAGCAGCGTAGTCTTACAGGGGGATAGGGGTGAGCAGTTCTTC
CASSVVLQGDRGEQFF